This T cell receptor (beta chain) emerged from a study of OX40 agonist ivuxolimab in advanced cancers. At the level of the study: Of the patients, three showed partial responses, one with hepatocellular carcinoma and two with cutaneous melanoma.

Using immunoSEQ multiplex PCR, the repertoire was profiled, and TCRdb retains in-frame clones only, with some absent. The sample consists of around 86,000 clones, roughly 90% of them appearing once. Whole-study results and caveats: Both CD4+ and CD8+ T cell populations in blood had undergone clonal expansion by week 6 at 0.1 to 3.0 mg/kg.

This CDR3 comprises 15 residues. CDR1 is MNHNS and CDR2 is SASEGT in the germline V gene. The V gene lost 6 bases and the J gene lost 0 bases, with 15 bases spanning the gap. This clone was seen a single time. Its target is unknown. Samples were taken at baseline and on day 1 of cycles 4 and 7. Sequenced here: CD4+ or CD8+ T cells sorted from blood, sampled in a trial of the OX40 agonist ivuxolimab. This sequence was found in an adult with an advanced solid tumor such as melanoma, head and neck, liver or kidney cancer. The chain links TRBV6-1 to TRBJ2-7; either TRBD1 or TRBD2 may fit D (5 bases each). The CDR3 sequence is CASRRGLGSSYEQYF. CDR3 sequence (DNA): TGTGCCAGCAGGAGGGGCCTAGGCAGCTCCTACGAGCAGTACTTC.